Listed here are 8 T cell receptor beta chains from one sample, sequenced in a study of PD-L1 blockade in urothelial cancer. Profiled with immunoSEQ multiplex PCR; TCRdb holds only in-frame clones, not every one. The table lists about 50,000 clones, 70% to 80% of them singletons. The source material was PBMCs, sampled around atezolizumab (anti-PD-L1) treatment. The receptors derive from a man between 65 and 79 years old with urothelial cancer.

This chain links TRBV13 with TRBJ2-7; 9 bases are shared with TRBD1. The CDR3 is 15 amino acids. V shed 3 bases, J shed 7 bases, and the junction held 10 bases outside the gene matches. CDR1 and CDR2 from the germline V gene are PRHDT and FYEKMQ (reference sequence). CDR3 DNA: TGTGCCAGCAGCTTTAACAGGGGGCAACCGGGGGAGCAGTACTTC. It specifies CASSFNRGQPGEQYF. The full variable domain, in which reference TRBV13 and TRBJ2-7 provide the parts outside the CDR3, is AAGVIQSPRHLIKEKRETATLKCYPIPRHDTVYWYQQGPGQDPQFLISFYEKMQSDKGSIPDRFSAQQFSDYHSELNMSSLELGDSALYFCASSFNRGQPGEQYFGPGTRLTVT.

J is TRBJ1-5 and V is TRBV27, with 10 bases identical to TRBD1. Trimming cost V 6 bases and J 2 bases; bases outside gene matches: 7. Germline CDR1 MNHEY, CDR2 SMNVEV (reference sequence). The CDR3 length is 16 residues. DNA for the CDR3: TGTGCCAGCAGGCCGGGACAGGGGATGGGCAATCAGCCCCAGCATTTT. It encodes CASRPGQGMGNQPQHF.

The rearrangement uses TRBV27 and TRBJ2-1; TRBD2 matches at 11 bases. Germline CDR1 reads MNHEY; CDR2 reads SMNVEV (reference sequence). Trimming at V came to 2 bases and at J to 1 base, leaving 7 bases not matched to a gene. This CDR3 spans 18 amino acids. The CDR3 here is CASSLRRLAGRSYNEQFF. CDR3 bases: TGTGCCAGCAGTTTAAGGAGACTAGCGGGGCGGTCCTACAATGAGCAGTTCTTC.

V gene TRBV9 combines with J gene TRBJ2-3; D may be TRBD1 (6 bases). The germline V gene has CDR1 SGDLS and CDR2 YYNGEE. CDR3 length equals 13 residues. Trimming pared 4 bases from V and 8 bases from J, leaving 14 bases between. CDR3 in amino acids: CASSSSQGSTQYF. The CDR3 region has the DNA TGTGCCAGCAGCTCCTCTCAGGGGAGTACGCAGTATTTT.

The CDR3 loop is CASSLDPLSVDEKLFF. CDR3 in DNA: TGTGCCAGCAGCTTAGACCCGCTTTCGGTCGATGAAAAACTGTTTTTT. This rearrangement joins TRBV7-2 to TRBJ1-4; D unresolved. This CDR3 is 16 amino acids long. Trimming took 1 base from V and 6 from J, leaving 15 bases between them. Germline V gene sequence: CDR1 SGHTA, CDR2 FQGNSA.

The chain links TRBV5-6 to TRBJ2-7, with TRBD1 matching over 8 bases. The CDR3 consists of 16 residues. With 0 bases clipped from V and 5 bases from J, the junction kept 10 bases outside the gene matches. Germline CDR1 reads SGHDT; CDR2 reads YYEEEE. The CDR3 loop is CASSLAAGGSGDEQYF. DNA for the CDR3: TGTGCCAGCAGCTTGGCCGCAGGGGGCTCGGGGGACGAGCAGTACTTC.

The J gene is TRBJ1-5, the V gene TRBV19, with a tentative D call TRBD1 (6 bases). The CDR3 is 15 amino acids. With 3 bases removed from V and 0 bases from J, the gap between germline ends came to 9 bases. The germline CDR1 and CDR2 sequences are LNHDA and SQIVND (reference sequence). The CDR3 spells CASSMDSYSNQPQHF. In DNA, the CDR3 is TGTGCCAGTAGTATGGACAGTTATAGCAATCAGCCCCAGCATTTT.

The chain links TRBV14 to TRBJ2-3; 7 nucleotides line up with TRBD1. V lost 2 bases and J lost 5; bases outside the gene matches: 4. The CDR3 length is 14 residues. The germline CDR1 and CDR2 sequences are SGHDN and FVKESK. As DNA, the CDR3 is TGTGCCAGCAGCCAAACCACAGGGGTAGATACGCAGTATTTT. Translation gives CASSQTTGVDTQYF.